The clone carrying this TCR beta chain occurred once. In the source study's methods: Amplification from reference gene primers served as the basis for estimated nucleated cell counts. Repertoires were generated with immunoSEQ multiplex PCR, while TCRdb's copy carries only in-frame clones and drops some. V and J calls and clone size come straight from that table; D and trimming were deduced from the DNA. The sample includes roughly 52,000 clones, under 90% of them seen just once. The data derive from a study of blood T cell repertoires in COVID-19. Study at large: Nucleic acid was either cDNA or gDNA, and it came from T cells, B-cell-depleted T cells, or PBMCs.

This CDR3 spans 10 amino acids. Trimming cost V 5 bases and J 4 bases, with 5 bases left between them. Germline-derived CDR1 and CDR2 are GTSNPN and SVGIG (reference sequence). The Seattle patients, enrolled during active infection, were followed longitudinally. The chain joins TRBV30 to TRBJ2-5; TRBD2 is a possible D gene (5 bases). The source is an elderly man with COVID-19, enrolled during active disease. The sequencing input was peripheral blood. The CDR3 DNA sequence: TGTGCCTGGGGACTAGAGACCCAGTACTTC. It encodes CAWGLETQYF.